The present entry profiles one T cell receptor beta chain with its context. Its target is not known. At one of its ends the junction is not consistent with the germline gene, which may arise from a read error. Germline CDR1 is WNHNN and CDR2 is SYGVQD (reference sequence). This CDR3 comprises 15 residues. 13 Jbeta primers and 60 Vbeta primers were used for the PCR. TCRdb keeps only in-frame clones here, not all; method: immunoSEQ multiplex PCR. The sample shows about 250,000 clones, about 93% of them seen only once. The data derive from a study of cytomegalovirus exposure and HLA in healthy donors. Study overall: Unique TCRs from HLA-typed donors, 80 million to 100 million of them, were held in an early data release.

Findings and caveats of the study: Across donors, sequencing depth was assumed by presence/absence analyses to be roughly uniform. Per a later analysis, approximately 16,000 TCR beta sequences showed association with HLA alleles at 0.05 false discovery rate. V- and J-gene trimming of TCR beta was linked (in a later analysis) to a missense DCLRE1C variant.

The sample taken for sequencing was PBMCs. V usage is TRBV10-1 and J usage is TRBJ1-1, with 7 positions matching TRBD1. This clonotype was obtained from a girl aged 2-10 years in good health and CMV-seronegative. Here the CDR3 reads CASSESRGFDTEAFF. The CDR3 DNA is TGCGCCAGCAGCGAGTCCAGGGGGTTTGACACTGAAGCTTTCTTT.